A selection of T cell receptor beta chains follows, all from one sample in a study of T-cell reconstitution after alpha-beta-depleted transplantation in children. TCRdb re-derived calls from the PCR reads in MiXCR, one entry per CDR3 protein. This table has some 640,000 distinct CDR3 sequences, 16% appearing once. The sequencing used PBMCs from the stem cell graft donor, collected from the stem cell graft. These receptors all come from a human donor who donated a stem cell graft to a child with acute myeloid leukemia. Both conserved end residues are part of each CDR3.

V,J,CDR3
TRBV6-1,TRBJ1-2,CASQAYQGKGYTF
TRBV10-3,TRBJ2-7,CAISGQGIEQYF
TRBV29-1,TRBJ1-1,CSVEGGLSEAFF
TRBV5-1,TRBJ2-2,CASSPITSNTGELFF
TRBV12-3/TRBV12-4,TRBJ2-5,CASSFRRAKTQYF
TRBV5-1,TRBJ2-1,CASSLRDSGTDEQFF
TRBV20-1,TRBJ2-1,CSARDDKRDEQFF
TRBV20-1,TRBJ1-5,CSAGTGTQPQHF
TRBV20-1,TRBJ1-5,CSAPMFVGQGRNQPQHF
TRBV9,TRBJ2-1,CASSVGDGLLSEQFF
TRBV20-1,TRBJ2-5,CSARVSSYLQETQYF
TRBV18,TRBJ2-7,CASSPSEVYYEQYF
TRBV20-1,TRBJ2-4,CSGRGAAAGVLGNIQYF
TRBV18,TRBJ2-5,CASSPTQETQYF
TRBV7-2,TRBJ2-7,CASSSQGQVVEQYF
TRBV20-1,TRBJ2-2,CSARDLGGATNTGELFF
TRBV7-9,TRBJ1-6,CASSSGNRVANSPLHF
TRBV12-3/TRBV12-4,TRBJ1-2,CASSARGGTGHGYTF
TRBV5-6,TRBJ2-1,CASSLNRGHYNEQFF
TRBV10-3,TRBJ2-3,CAISEPRASGTDTQYF
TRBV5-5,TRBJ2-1,CASSQKGQGAQIEQFF
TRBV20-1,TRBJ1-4,CSASTGGYEKLFF
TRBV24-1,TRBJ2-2,CATSRQETTGELFF
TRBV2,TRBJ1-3,CHTQAGDGNTIYF
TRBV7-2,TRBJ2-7,CASSSQRGPLLSHEQYF
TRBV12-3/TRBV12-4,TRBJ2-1,CASSPPGTVNNEQFF
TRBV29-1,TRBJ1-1,CSASRQGAEAFF
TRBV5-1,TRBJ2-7,CASSVERGGTGYEQYF
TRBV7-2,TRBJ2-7,CASSLDFHEQYF
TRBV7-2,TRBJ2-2,CASSLWTLGDTGELFF
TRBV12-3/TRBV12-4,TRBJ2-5,CASSPPGKGNVKGETQYF
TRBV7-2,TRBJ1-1,CASSLLRLNTEAFF
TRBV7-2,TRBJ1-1,CASSYDTLRSTEAFF
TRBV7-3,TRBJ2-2,CASSLTRVAGGTGELFF
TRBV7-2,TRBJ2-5,CASSLVGGPQETQYF
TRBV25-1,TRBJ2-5,CASSVSGGEETQYF
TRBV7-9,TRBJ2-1,CASSLSSPEFF
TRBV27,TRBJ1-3,CASSLSGDSGNTIYF
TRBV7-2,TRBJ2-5,CASSLAGARETQYF
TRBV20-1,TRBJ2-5,CSARVGGQRETQYF
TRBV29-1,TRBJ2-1,CSVESVAGLAVYNEQFF
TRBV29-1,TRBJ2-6,CSVSKGRHNSGANVLTF
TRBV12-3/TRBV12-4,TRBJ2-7,CASSLPLRGSEEQYF
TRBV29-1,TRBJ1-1,CSVGSLGATEAFF
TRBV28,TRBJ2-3,CASSFDWIAQYF
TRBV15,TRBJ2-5,CATSKLSGGTQETQYF
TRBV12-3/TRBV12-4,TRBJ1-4,CASSSQAGAEKLFF
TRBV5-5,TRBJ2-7,CASSLAPAAGYEQYF
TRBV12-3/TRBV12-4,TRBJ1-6,CASSLNTLNSPLHF
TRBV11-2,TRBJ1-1,CASSPPPQGMNTEAFF
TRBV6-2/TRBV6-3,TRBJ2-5,CASSSIGSLKETQYF
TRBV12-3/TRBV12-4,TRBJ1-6,CASSPLGSLSPLHF
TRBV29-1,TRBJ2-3,CSAGSRTDTQYF
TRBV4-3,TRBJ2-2,CASSQGLAGGTGELFF
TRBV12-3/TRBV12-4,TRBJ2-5,CASSRLAGIGTQYF
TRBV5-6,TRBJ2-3,CASSFRQGSGTDTLYF
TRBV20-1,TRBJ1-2,CSATGDANYGYTF
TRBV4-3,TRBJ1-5,CASSQDRGGAQPQHF
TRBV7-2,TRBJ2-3,CASTIQGATDTQYF
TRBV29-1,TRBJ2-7,CSVPPGTGTNRYEQYF